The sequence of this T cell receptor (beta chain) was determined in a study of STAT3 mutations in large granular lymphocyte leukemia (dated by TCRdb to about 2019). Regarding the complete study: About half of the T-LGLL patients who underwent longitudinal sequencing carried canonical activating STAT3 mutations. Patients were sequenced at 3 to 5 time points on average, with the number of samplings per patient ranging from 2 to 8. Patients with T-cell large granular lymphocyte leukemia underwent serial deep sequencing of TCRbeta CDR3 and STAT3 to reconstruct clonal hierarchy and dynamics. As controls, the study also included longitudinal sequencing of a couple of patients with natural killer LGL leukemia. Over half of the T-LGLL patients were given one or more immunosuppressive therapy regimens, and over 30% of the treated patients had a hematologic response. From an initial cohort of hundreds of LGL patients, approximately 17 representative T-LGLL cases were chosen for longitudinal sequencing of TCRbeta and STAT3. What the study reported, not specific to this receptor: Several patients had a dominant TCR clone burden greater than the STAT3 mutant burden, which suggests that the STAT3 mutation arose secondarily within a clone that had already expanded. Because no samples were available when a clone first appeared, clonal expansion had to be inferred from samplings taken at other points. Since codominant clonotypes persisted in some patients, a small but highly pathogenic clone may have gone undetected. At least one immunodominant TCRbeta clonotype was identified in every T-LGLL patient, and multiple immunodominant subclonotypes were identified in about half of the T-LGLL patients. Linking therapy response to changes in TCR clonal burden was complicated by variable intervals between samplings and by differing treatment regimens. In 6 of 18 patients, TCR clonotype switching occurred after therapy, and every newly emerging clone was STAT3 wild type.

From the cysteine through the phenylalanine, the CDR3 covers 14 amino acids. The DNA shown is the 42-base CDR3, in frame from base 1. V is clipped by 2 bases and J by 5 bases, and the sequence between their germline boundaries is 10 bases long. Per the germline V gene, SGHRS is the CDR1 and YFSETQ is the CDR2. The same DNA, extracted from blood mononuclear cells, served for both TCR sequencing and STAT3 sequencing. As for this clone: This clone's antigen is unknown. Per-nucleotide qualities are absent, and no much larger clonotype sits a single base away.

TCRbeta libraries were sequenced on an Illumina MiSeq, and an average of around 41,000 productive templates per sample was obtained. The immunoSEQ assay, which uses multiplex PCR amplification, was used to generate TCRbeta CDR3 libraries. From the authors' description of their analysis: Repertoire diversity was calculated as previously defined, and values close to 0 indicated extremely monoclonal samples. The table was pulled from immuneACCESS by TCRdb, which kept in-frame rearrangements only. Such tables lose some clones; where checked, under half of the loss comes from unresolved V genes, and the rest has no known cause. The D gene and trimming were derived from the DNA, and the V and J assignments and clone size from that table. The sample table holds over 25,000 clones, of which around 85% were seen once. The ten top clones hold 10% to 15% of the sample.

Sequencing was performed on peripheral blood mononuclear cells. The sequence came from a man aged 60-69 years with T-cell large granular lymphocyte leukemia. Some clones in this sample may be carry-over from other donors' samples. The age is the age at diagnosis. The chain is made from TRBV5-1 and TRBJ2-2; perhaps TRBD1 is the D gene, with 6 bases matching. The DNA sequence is TGCGCCAGCAGCTTCACACAGGGTACCGGGGAGCTGTTTTTT. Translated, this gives CASSFTQGTGELFF.